This T cell receptor (beta chain) was documented in a study of T-cell reconstitution after alpha-beta-depleted transplantation in children. TCRbeta library preparation incorporated unique molecular identifiers. TCRdb ran MiXCR on the PCR reads and lists one entry per CDR3 protein. The table records a few hundred thousand distinct CDR3 sequences, roughly 30% of them present only once. Whole-study findings and limits: The authors attributed T-cell counts and diversity one year after transplant mostly to newly produced T cells.

In regard to this clonotype: The antigen remains unidentified.

In germline, CDR1 is DFQATT, CDR2 SNEGSKA (reference sequence). V shed 3 bases and J shed 6 bases, with 11 bases lying between them. The CDR3 runs 12 residues. The origin of this receptor is a boy under three years old with Wiskott-Aldrich syndrome, due to receive a stem cell transplant. The material sequenced was PBMCs, taken before TCRalphabeta/CD19-depleted stem cell transplant. The J gene is TRBJ1-1, the V gene TRBV20-1; D unclear. CDR3 residues: CSASRVSAEAFF. The DNA of the CDR3 is TGCAGTGCTAGTAGAGTTTCCGCTGAAGCTTTCTTT.